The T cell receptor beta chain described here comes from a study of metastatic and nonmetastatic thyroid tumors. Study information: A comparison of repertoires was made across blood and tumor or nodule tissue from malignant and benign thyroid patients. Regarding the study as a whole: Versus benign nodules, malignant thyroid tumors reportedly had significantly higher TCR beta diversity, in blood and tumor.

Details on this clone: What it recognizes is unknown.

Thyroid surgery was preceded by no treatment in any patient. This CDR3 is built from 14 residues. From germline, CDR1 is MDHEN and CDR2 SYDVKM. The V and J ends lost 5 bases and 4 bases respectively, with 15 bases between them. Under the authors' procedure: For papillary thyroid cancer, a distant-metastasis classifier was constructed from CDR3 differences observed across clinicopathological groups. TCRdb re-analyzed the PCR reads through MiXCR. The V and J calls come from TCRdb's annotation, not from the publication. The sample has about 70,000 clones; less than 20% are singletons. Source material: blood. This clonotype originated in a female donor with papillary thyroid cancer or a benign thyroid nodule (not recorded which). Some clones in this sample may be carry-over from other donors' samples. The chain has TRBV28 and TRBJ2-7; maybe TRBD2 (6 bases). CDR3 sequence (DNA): TGTGCCAGCAGTATGGGACTGTTCGGGTACGAGCAGTACTTC. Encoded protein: CASSMGLFGYEQYF.